These 18 T cell receptor beta chains share one sample of origin, sequenced in a study of control samples from healthy donors and cancer patients. The table came from immunoSEQ multiplex PCR; TCRdb's copy has only in-frame clones and leaves some out. The sample lists around 95,000 clones, around four fifths occurring once. The sequenced sample was blood. These receptors all come from a man aged 30 to 39 in good health.

The J gene is TRBJ2-3, the V gene TRBV2; possibly TRBD2 for D (6 bases). The CDR3 runs to 14 residues. V was cut by 6 bases and J by 2 bases, with 12 bases left in between. Germline CDR1 SNHLY, CDR2 FYNNEI. The CDR3 DNA is TGTGCCAGCAGGCCGGGAGTTACCACAGATACGCAGTATTTT. This sequence encodes CASRPGVTTDTQYF.

This chain connects TRBV9 to TRBJ1-2; D may be TRBD1 (5 bases). CDR3 length: 13 amino acids. V gave up 2 bases and J gave up 4 bases, with 9 bases separating them. CDR1 is SGDLS and CDR2 is YYNGEE in the germline V gene. The CDR3 is CASSVPGSYGYTF. The DNA of the CDR3 is TGTGCCAGCAGCGTTCCAGGGAGCTATGGCTACACCTTC.

This rearrangement joins TRBV3-1 (or the pseudogene TRBV3-2) to TRBJ2-3, with 10 positions matching TRBD2. Germline CDR1 reads LGHDT; CDR2 reads YNNKEL (reference sequence). CDR3 size: 16 residues. With V trimmed by 6 bases and J by 2 bases, 8 bases remained unmatched. The CDR3 region is CASSNGLADITDTQYF. CDR3 DNA sequence: TGTGCCAGCAGTAACGGACTAGCGGACATCACAGATACGCAGTATTTT.

This chain connects TRBV28 to TRBJ1-2; D is uncertain. From germline, CDR1 is MDHEN and CDR2 SYDVKM. The length of the CDR3 is 12 residues. Between the trimmed V and J ends, which lost 0 bases and 8 bases, there was a span of 7 bases. CDR3 region: CASSLWASGYTF. The CDR3 region has the DNA TGTGCCAGCAGTTTATGGGCGTCAGGCTACACCTTC.

The chain couples TRBV28 to TRBJ2-5; possibly TRBD1 for D (6 bases). Trimming removed 2 bases at V and 7 bases at J, with 17 bases between. CDR3 length: 15 amino acids. Germline V gives CDR1 MDHEN, CDR2 SYDVKM. Here the CDR3 reads CASSLNRAGMGTQYF. In nucleotides, the CDR3 is TGTGCCAGCAGTTTAAACAGGGCAGGGATGGGGACCCAGTACTTC.

The chain employs TRBV6-1 and TRBJ1-2; 7 nucleotides agree with TRBD1. This CDR3 has 14 amino acids. Germline V gene lookup returns CDR1 MNHNS and CDR2 SASEGT. V was clipped by 1 base and J by 8 bases; unmatched bases: 7. The DNA for the CDR3 is TGTGCCAGCAGTGAAGTATTTGGGACAGAGGGCTACACCTTC. Amino acids: CASSEVFGTEGYTF.

This clone has only one observation. This CDR3 is CASSLIGAGGELFF. Here the CDR3 DNA reads TGCGCCAGCAGCTTGATAGGGGCCGGGGGGGAGCTGTTTTTT. The chain combines TRBV5-1 with TRBJ2-2, with a weak D call TRBD1 (5 bases). V was trimmed by 1 base and J by 8 bases, leaving 12 bases between them. Germline CDR1 is SGHRS and CDR2 is YFSETQ. This CDR3 is 14 amino acids long.

A single count supports this clone. CDR3 DNA: TGTGCCAGCAGTTACTCCAATTTTTATGGCTACACCTTC. It codes for CASSYSNFYGYTF. This rearrangement joins TRBV6-5 to TRBJ1-2; D remains ambiguous. This CDR3 is 13 amino acids long. The V gene's germline CDR1 is MNHEY and CDR2 SVGAGI. Trimming stripped 0 bases from V and 5 bases from J, with 7 bases between.

The chain has TRBV28 and TRBJ1-6, with D perhaps matching TRBD1 (6 bases). The CDR3 is made up of 15 amino acids. The germline V gene encodes CDR1 MDHEN and CDR2 SYDVKM. Trimming shortened V by 1 base and J by 7 bases, and 11 bases separated the two germline ends. The CDR3 sequence is CASSLSGQRNSPLHF. The CDR3 DNA follows: TGTGCCAGCAGTTTATCTGGACAGAGAAATTCACCCCTCCACTTT.

This chain links TRBV12-3 or TRBV12-4 with TRBJ1-2; 7 bases are shared with TRBD1. The junction had 8 bases not matched to a gene; V was cut back by 6 bases and J by 7 bases. The CDR3 sequence is 13 residues long. CDR3 DNA sequence: TGTGCCAGCAGCCGCGACAGGGCGGGTGGCTACACCTTC. Its translation is CASSRDRAGGYTF.

The chain is built from TRBV5-1 and TRBJ2-5, with D tentatively TRBD2 (5 bases). CDR1 and CDR2 from the germline V gene are SGHRS and YFSETQ. This CDR3 spans 12 amino acids. Trimming cost V 2 bases and J 5 bases, with 7 bases left between them. The CDR3, as DNA: TGCGCCAGCAGCTTCTCGGGGGAGACCCAGTACTTC. Protein: CASSFSGETQYF.

The chain recombines TRBV5-5 with TRBJ2-7; TRBD2 might be the D (5 bases). This CDR3 has 15 residues. The V gene's germline CDR1 is SGHKS and CDR2 YYEKEE (reference sequence). The V end lost 2 bases, the J end lost 0 bases, and 12 bases lay between the germline ends. The chain's CDR3 is CASSLEGQSSYEQYF. Here the CDR3 DNA reads TGTGCCAGCAGCTTAGAGGGCCAGAGCTCCTACGAGCAGTACTTC.

The V gene is TRBV6-5, the J gene TRBJ1-2; D perhaps matches TRBD1 (6 bases). Per germline, CDR1 MNHEY and CDR2 SVGAGI. The CDR3 contains 13 residues. V lost 6 bases and J 2 bases, leaving 10 bases between the germline ends. The CDR3 DNA follows: TGTGCCAGCAGACGAGGGGGAAACTATGGCTACACCTTC. Residues: CASRRGGNYGYTF.

The V call is TRBV5-4, the J call TRBJ2-6; 8 bases are shared with TRBD1. Germline CDR1 reads SGHNT; CDR2 reads YYREEE (reference sequence). The CDR3 runs to 16 residues. Germline trimming cut 4 bases from V and 2 bases from J; bases unmatched to any gene: 5. The CDR3 here is CASSTNRGTGANVLTF. CDR3 coding DNA: TGTGCCAGCAGCACCAACAGGGGGACTGGGGCCAACGTCCTGACTTTC.

The chain links TRBV10-3 to TRBJ1-2; a possible D gene is TRBD1 (5 bases). This CDR3 comprises 13 residues. Germline V gene sequence: CDR1 ENHRY, CDR2 SYGVKD. Trimming cost V 7 bases and J 2 bases, with 11 bases left between them. In DNA, the CDR3 is TGTGCCATCACCGGGGGTCCCAACTATGGCTACACCTTC. Translation: CAITGGPNYGYTF.

As to this clone: An end of the junction does not agree with germline; a read error may underlie this. The sample has other DNA sequences that encode this CDR3 too. This sequence joins TRBV5-6 and TRBJ2-3; possible D gene TRBD2, 5 bases. The CDR3 sequence is 14 residues long. Germline V gene data show CDR1 as SGHDT and CDR2 as YYEEEE. DNA of the CDR3: TGTGCCAGTAGCTTGGTGGGGAGAGCAGATACGCAGTATTTT. It translates to CASSLVGRADTQYF.

V gene TRBV5-4 combines with J gene TRBJ1-2; D is undetermined. CDR1 and CDR2 from the germline V gene are SGHNT and YYREEE (reference sequence). V was trimmed by 4 bases and J by 1 base, leaving 8 bases between them. This CDR3 contains 13 residues. The DNA of the CDR3 is TGTGCCAGCAGCCCGGCGGTTAACTATGGCTACACCTTC. The encoded protein is CASSPAVNYGYTF.

This chain joins TRBV28 and TRBJ1-5; no firm D call. V was trimmed by 4 bases and J by 5 bases, leaving 15 bases between them. This CDR3 has 15 amino acids. Germline CDR1 is MDHEN and CDR2 is SYDVKM. CDR3 nucleotide sequence: TGTGCCAGCAGTTCCCCCGGGGTAGGGCATCAGCCCCAGCATTTT. Residues: CASSSPGVGHQPQHF.